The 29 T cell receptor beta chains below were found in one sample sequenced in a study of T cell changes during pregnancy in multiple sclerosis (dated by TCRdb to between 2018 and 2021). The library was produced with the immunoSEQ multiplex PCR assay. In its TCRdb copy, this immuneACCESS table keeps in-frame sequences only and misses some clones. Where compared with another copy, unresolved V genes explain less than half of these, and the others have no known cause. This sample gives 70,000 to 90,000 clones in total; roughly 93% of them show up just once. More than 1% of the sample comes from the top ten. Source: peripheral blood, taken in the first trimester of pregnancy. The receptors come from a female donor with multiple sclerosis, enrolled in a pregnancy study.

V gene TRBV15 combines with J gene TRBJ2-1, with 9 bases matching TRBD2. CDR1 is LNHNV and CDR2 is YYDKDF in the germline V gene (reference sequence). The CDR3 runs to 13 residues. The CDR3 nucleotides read TGTGCTACAGAACTAGCGGGTGGTGGTGAGCAGTTCTTC. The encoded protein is CATELAGGGEQFF. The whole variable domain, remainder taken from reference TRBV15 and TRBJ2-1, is DAMVIQNPRYQVTQFGKPVTLSCSQTLNHNVMYWYQQKSSQAPKLLFHYYDKDFNNEADTPDNFQSRRPNTSFCFLDIRSPGLGDTAMYLCATELAGGGEQFFGPGTRLTVL.

CDR3 sequence: CASSLEGLNTEAFF. The CDR3 DNA sequence: TGCGCCAGCAGCTTGGAGGGGCTGAACACTGAAGCTTTCTTT. This chain links TRBV5-1 with TRBJ1-1; a weak D match, TRBD1 (5 bases). The germline CDR1 and CDR2 sequences are SGHRS and YFSETQ. Trimming took off 0 bases at V and 0 bases at J, with 6 bases between the two ends. CDR3 size: 14 residues.

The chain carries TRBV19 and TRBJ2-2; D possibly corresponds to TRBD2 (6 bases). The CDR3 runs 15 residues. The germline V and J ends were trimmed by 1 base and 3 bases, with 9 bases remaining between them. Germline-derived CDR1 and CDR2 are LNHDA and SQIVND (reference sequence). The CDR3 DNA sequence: TGTGCCAGTAGTATAGGACTAGTCGACACCGGGGAGCTGTTTTTT. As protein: CASSIGLVDTGELFF.

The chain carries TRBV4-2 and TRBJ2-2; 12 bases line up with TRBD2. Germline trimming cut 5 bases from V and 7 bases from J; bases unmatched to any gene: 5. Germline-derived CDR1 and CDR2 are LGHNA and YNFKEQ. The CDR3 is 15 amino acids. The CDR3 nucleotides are TGTGCCAGCAGCGTAACTAGCGGGGGGAACGGGGAGCTGTTTTTT. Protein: CASSVTSGGNGELFF.

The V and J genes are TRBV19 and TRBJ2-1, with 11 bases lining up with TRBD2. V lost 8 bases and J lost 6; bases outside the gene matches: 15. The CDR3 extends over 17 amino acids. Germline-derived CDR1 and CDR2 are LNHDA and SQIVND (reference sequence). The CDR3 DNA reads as TGTGCCAGTGTGTCGTCTAGCGGGAGGAACAGAGGCAATGAGCAGTTCTTC. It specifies CASVSSSGRNRGNEQFF.

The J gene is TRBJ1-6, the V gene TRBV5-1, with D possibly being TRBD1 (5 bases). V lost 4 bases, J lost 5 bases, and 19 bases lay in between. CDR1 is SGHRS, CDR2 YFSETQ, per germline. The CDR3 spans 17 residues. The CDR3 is CASSRTRMTDNNSPLHF. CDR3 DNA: TGCGCCAGCAGCAGGACGAGGATGACAGATAATAATTCACCCCTCCACTTT.

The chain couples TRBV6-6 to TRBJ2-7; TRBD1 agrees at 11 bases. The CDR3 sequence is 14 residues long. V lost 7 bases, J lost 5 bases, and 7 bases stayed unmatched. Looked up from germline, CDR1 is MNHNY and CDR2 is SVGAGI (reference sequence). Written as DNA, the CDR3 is TGTGCCAGCAACCGGGACAGGGGGATTAACGAGCAGTACTTC. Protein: CASNRDRGINEQYF.

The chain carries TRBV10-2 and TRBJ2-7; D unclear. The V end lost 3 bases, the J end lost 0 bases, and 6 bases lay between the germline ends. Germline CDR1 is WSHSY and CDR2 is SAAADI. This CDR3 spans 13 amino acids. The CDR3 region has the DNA TGCGCCAGCAGTGACAGAAGCTCCTACGAGCAGTACTTC. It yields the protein CASSDRSSYEQYF.

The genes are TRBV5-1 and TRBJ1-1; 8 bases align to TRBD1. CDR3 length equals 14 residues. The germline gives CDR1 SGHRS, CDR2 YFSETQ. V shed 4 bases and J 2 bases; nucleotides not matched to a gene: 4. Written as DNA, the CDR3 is TGCGCCAGCAGCGTTGACAGGGGTAACACTGAAGCTTTCTTT. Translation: CASSVDRGNTEAFF.

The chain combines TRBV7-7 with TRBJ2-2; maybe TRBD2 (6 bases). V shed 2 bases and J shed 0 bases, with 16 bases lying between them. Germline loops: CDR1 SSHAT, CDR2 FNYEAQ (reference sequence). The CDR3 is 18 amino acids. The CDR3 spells CASSLHPGAPTNTGELFF. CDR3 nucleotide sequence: TGTGCCAGCAGCTTACACCCGGGAGCCCCCACGAACACCGGGGAGCTGTTTTTT.

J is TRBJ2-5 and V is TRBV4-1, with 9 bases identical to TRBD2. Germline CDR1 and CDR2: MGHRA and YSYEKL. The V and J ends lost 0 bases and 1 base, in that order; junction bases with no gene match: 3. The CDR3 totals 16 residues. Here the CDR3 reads CASSQEGSGGQETQYF. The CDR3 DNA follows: TGCGCCAGCAGCCAAGAGGGTAGCGGGGGCCAAGAGACCCAGTACTTC.

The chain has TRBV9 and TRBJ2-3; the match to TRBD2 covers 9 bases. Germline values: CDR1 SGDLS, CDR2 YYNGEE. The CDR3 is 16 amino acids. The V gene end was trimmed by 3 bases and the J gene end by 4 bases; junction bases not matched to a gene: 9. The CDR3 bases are TGTGCCAGCAGCGCGATAGCGGGGGAAAGGCCAGATACGCAGTATTTT. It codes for CASSAIAGERPDTQYF.

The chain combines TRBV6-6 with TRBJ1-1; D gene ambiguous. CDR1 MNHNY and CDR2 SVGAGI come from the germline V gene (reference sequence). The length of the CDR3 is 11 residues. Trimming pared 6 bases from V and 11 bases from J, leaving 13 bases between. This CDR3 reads CASSNSLFAFF. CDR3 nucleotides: TGTGCCAGCAGCAACAGCCTGTTCGCTTTCTTT.

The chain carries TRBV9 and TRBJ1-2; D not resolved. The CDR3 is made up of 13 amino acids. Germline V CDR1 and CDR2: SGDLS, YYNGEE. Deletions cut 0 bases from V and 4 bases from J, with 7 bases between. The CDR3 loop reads CASSVDAVYGYTF. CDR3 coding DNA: TGTGCCAGCAGCGTAGACGCAGTCTATGGCTACACCTTC.

The DNA of the CDR3 is TGTGCCAGCAGCTTGGGACAGGGGTCCAATCAGCCCCAGCATTTT. This encodes CASSLGQGSNQPQHF. The genes are TRBV7-9 and TRBJ1-5; TRBD1 matches at 10 bases. Trimming took 3 bases from V and 3 from J; bases not matched to a gene: 2. CDR1 and CDR2 (germline): SEHNR, FQNEAQ (reference sequence). This CDR3 has 15 residues.

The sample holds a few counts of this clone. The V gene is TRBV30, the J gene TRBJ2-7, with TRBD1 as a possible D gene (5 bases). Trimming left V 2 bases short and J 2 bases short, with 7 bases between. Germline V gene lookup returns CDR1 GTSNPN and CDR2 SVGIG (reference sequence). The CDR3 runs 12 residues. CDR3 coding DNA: TGTGCCTGGAGTCAGGGTCCCTACGAGCAGTACTTC. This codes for CAWSQGPYEQYF.

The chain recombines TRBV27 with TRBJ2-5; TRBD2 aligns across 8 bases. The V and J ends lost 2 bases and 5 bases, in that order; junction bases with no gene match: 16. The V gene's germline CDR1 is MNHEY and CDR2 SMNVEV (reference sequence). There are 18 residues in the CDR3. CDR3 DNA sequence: TGTGCCAGCAGTTTAGGCCCCAGTAGCGGGAACTGGTGGGAGACCCAGTACTTC. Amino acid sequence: CASSLGPSSGNWWETQYF.

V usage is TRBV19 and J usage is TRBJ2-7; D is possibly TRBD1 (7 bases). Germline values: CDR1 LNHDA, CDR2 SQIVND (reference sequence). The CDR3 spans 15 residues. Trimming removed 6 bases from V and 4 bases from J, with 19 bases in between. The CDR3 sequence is CASSRRQGGQYEQYF. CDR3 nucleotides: TGTGCCAGTAGCCGTCGACAGGGAGGACAGTACGAGCAGTACTTC.

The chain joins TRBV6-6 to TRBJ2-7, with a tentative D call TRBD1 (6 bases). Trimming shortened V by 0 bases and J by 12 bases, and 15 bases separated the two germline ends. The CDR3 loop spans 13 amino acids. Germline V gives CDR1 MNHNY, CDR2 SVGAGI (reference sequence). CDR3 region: CASSYSEGGTMYF. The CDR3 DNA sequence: TGTGCCAGCAGTTACTCGGAAGGGGGTACGATGTACTTC.

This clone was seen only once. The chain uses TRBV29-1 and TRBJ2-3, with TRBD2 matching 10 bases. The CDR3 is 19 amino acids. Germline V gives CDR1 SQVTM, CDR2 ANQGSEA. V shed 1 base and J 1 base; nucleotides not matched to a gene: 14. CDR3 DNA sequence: TGCAGCGTTGAAGGGGGGGGGCTAGCGGGAGCGGGGGGCACAGATACGCAGTATTTT. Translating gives CSVEGGGLAGAGGTDTQYF.

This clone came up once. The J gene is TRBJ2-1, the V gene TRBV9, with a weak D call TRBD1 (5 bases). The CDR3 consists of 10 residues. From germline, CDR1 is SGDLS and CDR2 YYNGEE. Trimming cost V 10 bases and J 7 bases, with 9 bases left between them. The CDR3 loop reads CASSGNEQFF. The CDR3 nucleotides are TGTGCCTCTTCAGGGAATGAGCAGTTCTTC.

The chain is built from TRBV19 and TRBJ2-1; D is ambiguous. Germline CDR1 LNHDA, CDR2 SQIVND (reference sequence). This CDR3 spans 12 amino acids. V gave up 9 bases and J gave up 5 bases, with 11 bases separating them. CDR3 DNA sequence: TGTGCCAGCACTACCCGGGACAATGAGCAGTTCTTC. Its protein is CASTTRDNEQFF.

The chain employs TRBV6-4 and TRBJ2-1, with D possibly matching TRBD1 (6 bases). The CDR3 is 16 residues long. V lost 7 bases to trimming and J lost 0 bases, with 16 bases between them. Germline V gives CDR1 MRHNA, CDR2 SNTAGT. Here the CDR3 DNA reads TGTGCCAGCACCCGGGAAGGGGGTAGCTCCTACAATGAGCAGTTCTTC. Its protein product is CASTREGGSSYNEQFF.

CDR3 bases: TGTGCCAGCAGCTTAGAAGTTGGAGTTCAAGAGACCCAGTACTTC. Residues: CASSLEVGVQETQYF. The chain has TRBV7-8 and TRBJ2-5; D gene unclear. The V gene lost 1 base and the J gene lost 2 bases, with 11 bases spanning the gap. There are 15 residues in the CDR3. Germline V gene lookup returns CDR1 SGHVS and CDR2 FQNEAQ.

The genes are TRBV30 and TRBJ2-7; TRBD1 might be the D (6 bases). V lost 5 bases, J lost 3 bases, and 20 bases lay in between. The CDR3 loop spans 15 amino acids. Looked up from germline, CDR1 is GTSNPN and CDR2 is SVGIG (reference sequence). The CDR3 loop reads CAWREATGLYYEQYF. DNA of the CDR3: TGTGCCTGGCGCGAAGCTACAGGGTTATACTACGAGCAGTACTTC.

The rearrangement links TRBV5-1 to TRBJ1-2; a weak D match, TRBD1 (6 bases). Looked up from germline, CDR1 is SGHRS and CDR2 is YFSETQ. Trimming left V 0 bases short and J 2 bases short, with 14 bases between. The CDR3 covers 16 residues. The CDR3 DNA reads TGCGCCAGCAGCTTGGGCGACGCAAGGGGGAACTATGGCTACACCTTC. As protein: CASSLGDARGNYGYTF.

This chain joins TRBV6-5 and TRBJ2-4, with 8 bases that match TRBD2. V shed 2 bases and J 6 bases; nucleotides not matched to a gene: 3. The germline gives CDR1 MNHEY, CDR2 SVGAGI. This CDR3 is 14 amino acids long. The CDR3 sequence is CASSYRREVNIQYF. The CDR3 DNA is TGTGCCAGCAGTTACCGGCGGGAGGTAAACATTCAGTACTTC.

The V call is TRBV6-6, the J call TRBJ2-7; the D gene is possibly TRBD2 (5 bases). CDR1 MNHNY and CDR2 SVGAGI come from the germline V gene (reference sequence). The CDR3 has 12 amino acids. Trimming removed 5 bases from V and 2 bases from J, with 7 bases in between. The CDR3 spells CASSPGAYEQYF. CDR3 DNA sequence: TGTGCCAGCAGTCCCGGGGCCTACGAGCAGTACTTC.

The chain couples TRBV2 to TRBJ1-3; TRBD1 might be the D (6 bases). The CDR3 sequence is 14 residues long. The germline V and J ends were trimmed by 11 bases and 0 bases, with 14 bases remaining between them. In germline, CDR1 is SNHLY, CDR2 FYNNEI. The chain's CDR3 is CASGGQVSGNTIYF. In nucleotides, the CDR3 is TGTGCCTCCGGGGGGCAGGTCTCTGGAAACACCATATATTTT.